Sequencing of this TCR beta chain was carried out in a study of cytomegalovirus exposure and HLA in healthy donors. CDR1 and CDR2 (germline): MNHNS, SASEGT. This CDR3 comprises 14 residues. Only a few counts were recorded for this clone. What it binds is unknown. 60 Vbeta and 13 Jbeta primers were used in PCR. The data were produced by immunoSEQ multiplex PCR, yet TCRdb's version contains in-frame clones alone and is incomplete. Of 110,000 to 150,000 clones listed, roughly 10% were seen once; the top ten hold about 1.9%. Participants comprised healthy donors of bone marrow. Whole-study results and caveats: Several of the most significant clusters were apparently associated with common viral pathogens in a later analysis.

The gene calls are TRBV6-1 and TRBJ2-5; 9 bases are shared with TRBD1. The J call is uncertain, as TRBJ2-7 better fits the DNA end. Source material: PBMCs. This sequence originates from a man aged 50-60 years in good health and CMV-seronegative. CDR3 protein: CASSPDRGGYEQYF. The CDR3 region has the DNA TGTGCCAGCAGTCCCGACAGGGGGGGCTACGAGCAGTACTTC.